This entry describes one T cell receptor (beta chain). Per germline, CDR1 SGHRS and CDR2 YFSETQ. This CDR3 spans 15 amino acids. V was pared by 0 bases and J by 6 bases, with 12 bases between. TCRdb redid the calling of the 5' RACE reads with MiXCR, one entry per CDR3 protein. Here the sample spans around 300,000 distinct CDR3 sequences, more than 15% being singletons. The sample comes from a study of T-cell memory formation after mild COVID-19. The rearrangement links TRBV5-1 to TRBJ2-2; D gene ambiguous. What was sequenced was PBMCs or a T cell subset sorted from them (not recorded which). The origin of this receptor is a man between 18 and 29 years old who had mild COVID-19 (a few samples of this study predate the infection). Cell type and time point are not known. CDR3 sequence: CASSLVQLRAGELFF. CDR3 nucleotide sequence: TGCGCCAGCAGCTTGGTTCAGTTAAGGGCCGGGGAGCTGTTTTTT.